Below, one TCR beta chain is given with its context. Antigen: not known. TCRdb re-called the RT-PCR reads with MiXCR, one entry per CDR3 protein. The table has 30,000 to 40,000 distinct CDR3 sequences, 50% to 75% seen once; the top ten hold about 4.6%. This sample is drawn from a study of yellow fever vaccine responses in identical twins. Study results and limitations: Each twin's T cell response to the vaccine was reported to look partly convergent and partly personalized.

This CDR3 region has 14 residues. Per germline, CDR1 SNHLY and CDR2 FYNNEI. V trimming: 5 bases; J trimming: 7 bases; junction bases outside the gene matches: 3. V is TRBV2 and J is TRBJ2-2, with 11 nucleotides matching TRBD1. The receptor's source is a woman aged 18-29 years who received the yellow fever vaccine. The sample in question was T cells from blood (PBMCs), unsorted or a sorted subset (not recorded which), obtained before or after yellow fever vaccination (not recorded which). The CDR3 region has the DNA TGTGCCAGCAGTTGGACAGGGGGCATCGGGGAGCTGTTTTTT. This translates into CASSWTGGIGELFF.